This T cell receptor beta chain stems from a study of blood T cells in healthy people across ages. Whole-study results and caveats: Changes seen in expanded clonotypes were possibly confounded by donor CMV status left unknown. Correlation between TCR beta diversity and naive T cell percentage was strong.

V trimming: 5 bases; J trimming: 4 bases; junction bases outside the gene matches: 4. The CDR3 has 13 residues. In germline, CDR1 is MNHNS, CDR2 SASEGT. The authors ran a second PCR of roughly 6 to 12 cycles using a sample-barcoded 5' primer and a J-beta primer mix. From each sample, at least 3 million paired-end reads containing CDR3 were obtained. TCRdb used MiXCR to reprocess the 5' RACE reads, holding one entry per CDR3 protein. The sample lists 600,000 to 850,000 distinct CDR3 sequences, about 40% occurring once. This clonotype was seen only a few times. Its antigen is currently unknown. This chain connects TRBV6-1 to TRBJ1-2; 7 bases align to TRBD1. The sequence came from a woman in her fifties or sixties in good health. The specimen was blood. CDR3 sequence (DNA): TGTGCCAGCAGTCGGGACAGTCTCTATGGCTACACCTTC. Its translation is CASSRDSLYGYTF.